These 15 T cell receptor beta chains were sequenced from one sample in a study of cytomegalovirus exposure and HLA in healthy donors. The PCR used 60 Vbeta and 13 Jbeta primers. Measured with immunoSEQ multiplex PCR; TCRdb has only the in-frame clones, and not every one. This sample has 140,000 to 150,000 clones; around 72% occur once, and the top ten carry around 2.2%. The sample was PBMCs. The origin of the receptors is a man aged 40-49 years in good health and CMV-seronegative.

The chain is built from TRBV10-3 and TRBJ2-7, with a weak D call TRBD1 (7 bases). The CDR3 totals 16 residues. Trimming removed 0 bases from V and 2 bases from J, with 14 bases in between. Germline CDR1 reads ENHRY; CDR2 reads SYGVKD. The CDR3 sequence is CAISESGGRGAYEQYF. Written as DNA, the CDR3 is TGTGCCATCAGTGAGTCAGGTGGCAGGGGGGCCTACGAGCAGTACTTC.

The genes are TRBV7-8 and TRBJ1-2, with 9 bases lining up with TRBD1. CDR3 length: 16 residues. V trimming: 1 base; J trimming: 4 bases; junction bases outside the gene matches: 7. From germline, CDR1 is SGHVS and CDR2 FQNEAQ. The DNA for the CDR3 is TGTGCCAGCAGCTTAGGACAGGACAGGGGTGCCTATGGCTACACCTTC. As protein: CASSLGQDRGAYGYTF.

This sequence joins TRBV6-1 and TRBJ1-1; D may be TRBD1 (6 bases). The CDR3 consists of 15 residues. Between the trimmed V and J ends, which lost 3 bases and 1 base, there was a span of 12 bases. Germline assignment: CDR1 MNHNS and CDR2 SASEGT. CDR3 coding DNA: TGTGCCAGCAGTGACCAGGGGTACAGGAACACTGAAGCTTTCTTT. This encodes CASSDQGYRNTEAFF.

This chain uses TRBV7-9 with TRBJ1-1, with D possibly matching TRBD1 (5 bases). Looked up from germline, CDR1 is SEHNR and CDR2 is FQNEAQ (reference sequence). The CDR3 spans 15 residues. V gave up 1 base and J gave up 0 bases, with 9 bases separating them. The CDR3 nucleotides are TGTGCCAGCAGCTTAGGACAGCCTATGAACACTGAAGCTTTCTTT. This translates into CASSLGQPMNTEAFF.

The CDR3 DNA is TGCGCCAGCAGTCCGGGACAAGGAGTCCACTACGAGCAGTACTTC. This encodes CASSPGQGVHYEQYF. The gene calls are TRBV10-1 and TRBJ2-7, with a weak D call TRBD1 (6 bases). Trimming removed 5 bases from V and 3 bases from J, with 17 bases in between. Germline V gives CDR1 WNHNN, CDR2 SYGVQD (reference sequence). The length of the CDR3 is 15 residues.

The chain joins TRBV19 to TRBJ1-5, with TRBD1 identical over 7 bases. The CDR3 totals 15 residues. Trimming took 10 bases from V and 0 from J; bases not matched to a gene: 9. CDR1 LNHDA and CDR2 SQIVND come from the germline V gene (reference sequence). This chain's CDR3 is CATLRTGDSNQPQHF. The CDR3 DNA reads as TGTGCCACCCTCCGGACAGGCGATAGCAATCAGCCCCAGCATTTT. The full variable domain, in which reference TRBV19 and TRBJ1-5 provide the parts outside the CDR3, is DGGITQSPKYLFRKEGQNVTLSCEQNLNHDAMYWYRQDPGQGLRLIYYSQIVNDFQKGDIAEGYSVSREKKESFPLTVTSAQKNPTAFYLCATLRTGDSNQPQHFGDGTRLSIL.

This chain joins TRBV7-9 and TRBJ1-3; unclear D gene. Trimming took 3 bases from V and 0 from J, leaving 9 bases between them. The CDR3 loop spans 15 amino acids. Germline V gene lookup returns CDR1 SEHNR and CDR2 FQNEAQ (reference sequence). Written as DNA, the CDR3 is TGTGCCAGCAGCTTGAGGGCCGACTCTGGAAACACCATATATTTT. This gives the protein CASSLRADSGNTIYF.

This clone was seen only a few times. The chain has TRBV7-2 and TRBJ2-1; D is unclear. V was clipped by 4 bases and J by 4 bases, with 17 bases between them. The germline CDR1 and CDR2 sequences are SGHTA and FQGNSA. CDR3 size: 16 residues. CDR3: CASSSLSFILYNEQFF. The CDR3, as DNA: TGTGCCAGCAGCTCTCTGTCCTTTATCCTTTACAATGAGCAGTTCTTC.

The chain recombines TRBV15 with TRBJ2-1; 15 bases are a match to TRBD2. The ends lost 0 bases at V and 5 bases at J; junction bases unmatched: 5. From germline, CDR1 is LNHNV and CDR2 YYDKDF (reference sequence). This CDR3 contains 18 residues. The CDR3 sequence is CATSRDVGLAGGHNEQFF. The CDR3, as DNA: TGTGCCACCAGCAGAGATGTGGGACTAGCGGGGGGACACAATGAGCAGTTCTTC.

The chain uses TRBV19 and TRBJ1-1; no clear D gene. V dropped 3 bases and J dropped 1 base, with 12 bases sitting between them. Germline CDR1 and CDR2: LNHDA and SQIVND (reference sequence). This CDR3 region has 15 residues. CDR3: CASSISGEKNTEAFF. The CDR3 bases are TGTGCCAGTAGTATTTCTGGGGAGAAGAACACTGAAGCTTTCTTT.

CDR3 amino acids: CATSSGRETYEQYF. CDR3 nucleotide sequence: TGTGCCACCAGCAGTGGCAGGGAAACCTACGAGCAGTACTTC. This rearrangement joins TRBV15 to TRBJ2-7; maybe TRBD1 (5 bases). Between the trimmed V and J ends, which lost 3 bases and 2 bases, there was a span of 11 bases. The germline gives CDR1 LNHNV, CDR2 YYDKDF (reference sequence). The CDR3 spans 14 residues. Filled out from reference TRBV15 and TRBJ2-7, the complete variable domain reads DAMVIQNPRYQVTQFGKPVTLSCSQTLNHNVMYWYQQKSSQAPKLLFHYYDKDFNNEADTPDNFQSRRPNTSFCFLDIRSPGLGDTAMYLCATSSGRETYEQYFGPGTRLTVT.

The chain couples TRBV5-6 to TRBJ1-2; tentatively, D is TRBD1 (6 bases). CDR1 and CDR2 from the germline V gene are SGHDT and YYEEEE. This CDR3 contains 13 residues. Trimming took off 3 bases at V and 9 bases at J, with 15 bases between the two ends. The CDR3 nucleotides are TGTGCCAGCAGCTGGCACAGGGCTGGGCGCTACACCTTC. Protein sequence: CASSWHRAGRYTF.

This chain joins TRBV10-3 and TRBJ1-2; 8 nucleotides align to TRBD1. J lost 4 bases, V lost 2 bases, and 6 bases had no gene match. CDR1 is ENHRY and CDR2 is SYGVKD in the germline V gene. The CDR3 contains 15 residues. The CDR3 loop reads CAISEGTGRGYGYTF. CDR3 nucleotide sequence: TGTGCCATCAGTGAGGGGACAGGTAGGGGCTATGGCTACACCTTC.

A remark on this clone: An end of the junction differs from the germline gene, which may be a read error. The V gene is TRBV19, the J gene TRBJ1-2; unclear D gene. The germline V gene has CDR1 LNHDA and CDR2 SQIVND (reference sequence). The CDR3 extends over 13 amino acids. The CDR3 DNA is TGTGCCAGTGGCCCCGGGTTCCCTAAAGGCTACCCCTTC. It specifies CASGPGFPKGYPF.

The chain links TRBV19 to TRBJ2-2; the D gene is possibly TRBD2 (6 bases). Germline CDR1 and CDR2: LNHDA and SQIVND (reference sequence). Between the trimmed V and J ends, which lost 11 bases and 4 bases, there was a span of 17 bases. The CDR3 contains 14 residues. The CDR3 loop is CASLGTGSTGELFF. The DNA for the CDR3 is TGTGCCTCGCTGGGGACCGGGAGCACCGGGGAGCTGTTTTTT.